Below are 27 T cell receptor beta chains sequenced from a single sample in a study of shared clonotypes between healthy human individuals. Assay used: immunoSEQ multiplex PCR; TCRdb lists only in-frame clones, some missing. The profile shows approximately 620,000 clones, more than 95% of them singletons. Specimen: naive CD4+ T cells sorted from blood. Subset denoted: CD45RA+ positively selected. All receptors come from a young woman in good health.

The gene calls are TRBV5-1 and TRBJ1-5, with D unclear. The germline V gene has CDR1 SGHRS and CDR2 YFSETQ. The CDR3 runs to 15 residues. V was pared by 0 bases and J by 0 bases, with 7 bases between. The CDR3 reads CASSLVPSSNQPQHF. CDR3 nucleotides: TGCGCCAGCAGCTTGGTACCCTCTAGCAATCAGCCCCAGCATTTT.

V gene TRBV15 combines with J gene TRBJ2-5; 12 bases match TRBD2. Looked up from germline, CDR1 is LNHNV and CDR2 is YYDKDF (reference sequence). The CDR3 contains 12 residues. The V gene end was trimmed by 6 bases and the J gene end by 9 bases; junction bases not matched to a gene: 2. CDR3 loop: CATRRLAGAQYF. The CDR3 DNA reads as TGTGCCACCAGGAGACTAGCGGGGGCCCAGTACTTC.

In this sample, this clone turned up a few times. J is TRBJ2-7 and V is TRBV7-2; maybe TRBD2 (5 bases). Germline V gene lookup returns CDR1 SGHTA and CDR2 FQGNSA. Trimming cost V 3 bases and J 2 bases, with 11 bases left between them. The CDR3 has 14 residues. The DNA for the CDR3 is TGTGCCAGCAGCTTTTCCGGGAACCCCTACGAGCAGTACTTC. Translation gives CASSFSGNPYEQYF.

V is TRBV12-5 and J is TRBJ2-7; the match to TRBD2 covers 11 bases. The CDR3 length is 16 residues. The V segment lost 0 bases and the J segment 4 bases; nucleotides outside the gene matches: 5. Per the germline V gene, CDR1 is LGHNT and CDR2 is FRNRAP. CDR3 in amino acids: CASGLVLAGVRYEQYF. The CDR3 nucleotides read TGTGCTAGTGGTTTGGTACTAGCGGGAGTGAGGTACGAGCAGTACTTC. The entire variable domain, with the rest obtained from reference TRBV12-5 and TRBJ2-7, is as follows: DARVTQTPRHKVTEMGQEVTMRCQPILGHNTVFWYRQTMMQGLELLAYFRNRAPLDDSGMPKDRFSAEMPDATLATLKIQPSEPRDSAVYFCASGLVLAGVRYEQYFGPGTRLTVT.

The rearrangement links TRBV7-9 to TRBJ2-1; 9 bases are a match to TRBD2. CDR3 length: 15 amino acids. CDR1 SEHNR and CDR2 FQNEAQ come from the germline V gene (reference sequence). Unmatched junction bases numbered 6, after V lost 0 bases and J lost 9 bases. As DNA, the CDR3 is TGTGCCAGCAGCTTAGCCGCGGGAGGGCCAAGTGAGCAGTTCTTC. Its translation: CASSLAAGGPSEQFF.

The V call is TRBV28, the J call TRBJ1-1; D is perhaps TRBD1 (6 bases). V lost 0 bases and J 4 bases, leaving 15 bases between the germline ends. The CDR3 covers 16 residues. Germline CDR1 and CDR2: MDHEN and SYDVKM. The CDR3 nucleotides are TGTGCCAGCAGTTTATGGTCAGGGGACGGCGGCACTGAAGCTTTCTTT. Translated: CASSLWSGDGGTEAFF.

The chain couples TRBV5-1 to TRBJ2-7, with 8 bases identical to TRBD1. Trimming removed 1 base from V and 5 bases from J; junction bases left unmatched: 11. This CDR3 is built from 16 residues. Germline values: CDR1 SGHRS, CDR2 YFSETQ. CDR3 DNA: TGCGCCAGCAGCTTGATGTATTCAGGGGGCGAGGACGAGCAGTACTTC. It is translated as CASSLMYSGGEDEQYF.

The chain is built from TRBV4-1 and TRBJ2-7; unclear D gene. The V and J ends lost 4 bases and 1 base respectively, with 11 bases between them. The CDR3 is 14 residues long. Germline V gene sequence: CDR1 MGHRA, CDR2 YSYEKL. CDR3 in amino acids: CASSPGWPSYEQYF. The CDR3 DNA follows: TGCGCCAGCAGCCCCGGATGGCCGTCCTACGAGCAGTACTTC.

The rearrangement links TRBV27 to TRBJ2-5; TRBD1 agrees at 9 bases. Germline-derived CDR1 and CDR2 are MNHEY and SMNVEV (reference sequence). V lost 5 bases to trimming and J lost 3 bases; unmatched junction nucleotides: 4. CDR3 size: 14 residues. CDR3 residues: CASSPQGAKETQYF. DNA of the CDR3: TGTGCCAGCAGTCCACAGGGGGCGAAAGAGACCCAGTACTTC.

The chain's CDR3 is CASSPEGSVGGYTF. The CDR3 coding sequence is TGCGCCAGCAGCCCCGAGGGGAGCGTGGGTGGCTACACCTTC. The chain uses TRBV5-1 and TRBJ1-2; a possible D gene is TRBD1 (5 bases). Germline V gene data show CDR1 as SGHRS and CDR2 as YFSETQ. Trimming took 4 bases from V and 7 from J, leaving 17 bases between them. The CDR3 totals 14 residues.

CDR3 protein: CASSLEGYHNNEQFF. CDR3 nucleotides: TGCGCCAGCAGCTTGGAGGGGTACCATAACAATGAGCAGTTCTTC. This chain links TRBV5-1 with TRBJ2-1; perhaps TRBD1 as D (5 bases). V was pared by 0 bases and J by 5 bases, with 12 bases between. This CDR3 comprises 15 residues. CDR1 SGHRS and CDR2 YFSETQ come from the germline V gene. The complete variable domain, with remaining parts taken from reference TRBV5-1 and TRBJ2-1, reads KAGVTQTPRYLIKTRGQQVTLSCSPISGHRSVSWYQQTPGQGLQFLFEYFSETQRNKGNFPGRFSGRQFSNSRSEMNVSTLELGDSALYLCASSLEGYHNNEQFFGPGTRLTVL.

The chain is built from TRBV10-2 and TRBJ1-3, with a tentative D call TRBD1 (6 bases). V was pared by 3 bases and J by 0 bases, with 15 bases between. The CDR3 has 17 amino acids. CDR1 WSHSY and CDR2 SAAADI come from the germline V gene. The CDR3 protein is CASSDERPDSSGNTIYF. DNA of the CDR3: TGCGCCAGCAGTGATGAACGCCCGGACAGCTCTGGAAACACCATATATTTT.

The CDR3 spells CASSGTVGGANVLTF. Written as DNA, the CDR3 is TGTGCCAGCAGCGGGACAGTTGGTGGGGCCAACGTCCTGACTTTC. V and J are TRBV7-3 and TRBJ2-6, with 7 bases aligning to TRBD1. Germline V gene sequence: CDR1 SGHTA, CDR2 FQGTGA. The CDR3 has 15 amino acids. V gave up 5 bases and J gave up 3 bases; unmatched junction bases: 4.

The genes are TRBV5-1 and TRBJ1-4; TRBD1 aligns across 7 bases. Germline V CDR1 and CDR2: SGHRS, YFSETQ. The V segment lost 0 bases and the J segment 6 bases; nucleotides outside the gene matches: 8. The CDR3 totals 16 residues. CDR3 residues: CASSLALQGGDEKLFF. CDR3 bases: TGCGCCAGCAGCTTGGCCCTCCAGGGGGGGGATGAAAAACTGTTTTTT.

The chain combines TRBV5-5 with TRBJ1-1; D remains ambiguous. The ends were cut back, 4 bases at V and 0 bases at J, with 19 bases in the middle. Per germline, CDR1 SGHKS and CDR2 YYEKEE (reference sequence). This CDR3 has 17 residues. The CDR3 loop reads CASSRTDGYEMNTEAFF. Written as DNA, the CDR3 is TGTGCCAGCAGCCGTACCGACGGCTATGAGATGAACACTGAAGCTTTCTTT.

The chain uses TRBV7-8 and TRBJ2-5; 7 positions match TRBD2. The CDR3 runs to 14 residues. Germline V gene sequence: CDR1 SGHVS, CDR2 FQNEAQ. The ends lost 1 base at V and 5 bases at J; junction bases unmatched: 4. The CDR3: CASSLGTRLETQYF. CDR3 bases: TGTGCCAGCAGCTTAGGGACTAGATTGGAGACCCAGTACTTC.

V is TRBV28 and J is TRBJ2-7; D is possibly TRBD2 (6 bases). The germline gives CDR1 MDHEN, CDR2 SYDVKM. This CDR3 comprises 12 residues. Deletions cut 10 bases from V and 2 bases from J, with 12 bases between. CDR3 loop: CATEGLPYEQYF. In DNA form, the CDR3 reads TGTGCCACGGAGGGACTGCCCTACGAGCAGTACTTC. The full variable domain, rest sourced from reference TRBV28 and TRBJ2-7, is DVKVTQSSRYLVKRTGEKVFLECVQDMDHENMFWYRQDPGLGLRLIYFSYDVKMKEKGDIPEGYSVSREKKERFSLILESASTNQTSMYLCATEGLPYEQYFGPGTRLTVT.

The chain recombines TRBV6-5 with TRBJ2-7, with a tentative D call TRBD1 (6 bases). CDR3 length: 15 residues. V was cut by 4 bases and J by 5 bases, with 18 bases left in between. The germline V gene encodes CDR1 MNHEY and CDR2 SVGAGI. The CDR3 coding sequence is TGTGCCAGCAGTTCTCAGACAGGCGCGAGGCACGAGCAGTACTTC. It codes for CASSSQTGARHEQYF.

The rearrangement uses TRBV7-2 and TRBJ1-3; D remains ambiguous. Germline lookup yields CDR1 SGHTA and CDR2 FQGNSA. This CDR3 is 14 amino acids long. Trimming stripped 3 bases from V and 0 bases from J, with 6 bases between. CDR3 in amino acids: CASSFPNSGNTIYF. The DNA of the CDR3 is TGTGCCAGCAGCTTTCCTAACTCTGGAAACACCATATATTTT.

This chain uses TRBV5-4 with TRBJ2-1; either TRBD1 or TRBD2 may fit D (5 bases each). Trimming pared 1 base from V and 12 bases from J, leaving 26 bases between. Germline CDR1 reads SGHNT; CDR2 reads YYREEE (reference sequence). This CDR3 region has 17 residues. Written as DNA, the CDR3 is TGTGCCAGCAGCTTGACCCCCACGCGCCGGGACCTAGGAACGCAGTTCTTC. The encoded protein is CASSLTPTRRDLGTQFF.

The genes are TRBV6-1 and TRBJ2-2; 10 bases align to TRBD1. The CDR3 has 15 amino acids. The germline gives CDR1 MNHNS, CDR2 SASEGT. Trimming removed 7 bases from V and 3 bases from J; junction bases left unmatched: 5. CDR3 sequence reads: CASKIGQGDTGELFF. The CDR3 DNA reads TGTGCCAGCAAGATAGGACAGGGGGACACCGGGGAGCTGTTTTTT.

This chain uses TRBV4-1 with TRBJ2-3, with 13 bases that match TRBD2. Germline V gene data show CDR1 as MGHRA and CDR2 as YSYEKL. J was trimmed by 7 bases and V by 1 base; bases with no gene match: 5. There are 16 residues in the CDR3. CDR3 coding DNA: TGCGCCAGCAGCCAAGCACTAGCGGGAGGGGTGAATACGCAGTATTTT. Protein sequence: CASSQALAGGVNTQYF.

The rearrangement uses TRBV5-1 and TRBJ2-7; 9 nucleotides line up with TRBD2. With 4 bases clipped from V and 4 bases from J, the junction kept 3 bases outside the gene matches. This CDR3 spans 13 amino acids. The germline CDR1 and CDR2 sequences are SGHRS and YFSETQ. In DNA, the CDR3 is TGCGCCAGCAGCCCGCGGGAGGGTTACGAGCAGTACTTC. Translation: CASSPREGYEQYF.

The J gene is TRBJ2-7, the V gene TRBV30; TRBD2 aligns across 9 bases. The CDR3 loop spans 15 amino acids. The V and J ends lost 2 bases and 5 bases, in that order; junction bases with no gene match: 10. Germline values: CDR1 GTSNPN, CDR2 SVGIG (reference sequence). CDR3 sequence: CAWSWVAGVIHEQYF. The CDR3 bases are TGTGCCTGGAGTTGGGTAGCGGGAGTTATCCACGAGCAGTACTTC.

The chain has TRBV5-1 and TRBJ2-5; 8 bases fit TRBD2. J gave up 3 bases and V 6 bases, and 4 bases lay outside the gene matches. This CDR3 comprises 13 residues. CDR1 and CDR2 (germline): SGHRS, YFSETQ. The CDR3 here is CASKGREEETQYF. DNA of the CDR3: TGCGCCAGCAAGGGGCGGGAGGAAGAGACCCAGTACTTC.

The chain couples TRBV19 to TRBJ2-1, with D possibly being TRBD2 (5 bases). The V end lost 4 bases, the J end lost 10 bases, and 8 bases lay between the germline ends. Per the germline V gene, CDR1 is LNHDA and CDR2 is SQIVND (reference sequence). CDR3 length equals 11 residues. The CDR3 protein is CASSNLAEQFF. The CDR3 nucleotides are TGTGCCAGTAGTAACCTAGCCGAGCAGTTCTTC. The entire variable domain, with the rest obtained from reference TRBV19 and TRBJ2-1, is as follows: DGGITQSPKYLFRKEGQNVTLSCEQNLNHDAMYWYRQDPGQGLRLIYYSQIVNDFQKGDIAEGYSVSREKKESFPLTVTSAQKNPTAFYLCASSNLAEQFFGPGTRLTVL.

This chain uses TRBV6-6 with TRBJ1-1; a possible D gene is TRBD1 (6 bases). The germline V gene has CDR1 MNHNY and CDR2 SVGAGI (reference sequence). Trimming cost V 6 bases and J 1 base, with 12 bases left between them. The CDR3 totals 14 residues. The CDR3 DNA is TGTGCCAGCAGGGGCGGACAGTGGAACACTGAAGCTTTCTTT. Amino acids: CASRGGQWNTEAFF.